The T cell receptor (beta chain) described here comes from a study of Ad26.COV2.S vaccination and SARS-CoV-2 variants. Study details: The Ad26.COV2.S arm of the COV1001 trial was where the donor was placed. General study points: Analyses that measured TCR breadth and depth may have underestimated total T cell responses. Vaccine and placebo groups showed comparable non-spike TCR breadth.

The table came from immunoSEQ multiplex PCR; TCRdb's copy has only in-frame clones and leaves some out. The sample yields some 400,000 clones, approximately 90% seen once. Treatment denoted: around 19 received Ad26.COV2.S at low or high dose, single or two shots; several received placebo; per-sample allocation not given. Sampling was performed 63 days after the first vaccine or placebo injection. Adults aged 18-55 years in Boston included the donor. A word on this clone: Its antigen is undetermined.

The V gene's germline CDR1 is MDHEN and CDR2 SYDVKM. The CDR3 has 15 amino acids. Deletions cut 3 bases from V and 2 bases from J, with 11 bases between. This sequence was found in a person between 18 and 60 years old who received the Ad26.COV2.S COVID-19 vaccine or a placebo. J is TRBJ2-1 and V is TRBV28, with a possible D match to TRBD1 (6 bases). Sequencing was performed on peripheral blood, taken in a trial of Ad26.COV2.S vaccine versus placebo. In nucleotides, the CDR3 is TGTGCCAGCAGTTTGTTGGGGGCCGCCTACAATGAGCAGTTCTTC. Translating gives CASSLLGAAYNEQFF.